This is a list of T cell receptor beta chains from one sample in a study of T cell clones after liver transplantation. Profiling relied on immunoSEQ multiplex PCR, and the TCRdb table lists in-frame clones only, not all of them. The sample yields some 75,000 clones, around 80% seen once. The source was CD4+ T cells from blood, collected before liver transplant. These receptor sequences come from a human donor who received a liver transplant. The CDR3 runs from the conserved cysteine through the conserved F or W. Fields, in order: V gene, CDR3 length, J gene, clone size, D gene, CDR3 DNA, CDR3 protein. A D gene is named only where the DNA matches it firmly. Not every row has a clone size; where given, it reads once, few, many or a size class.

>TRBV6-1|14|TRBJ2-7|.|TRBD1
TGTGCCAGCACCCCTGGACAGGGAAGGTACGAGCAGTACTTC
CASTPGQGRYEQYF
>TRBV19|16|TRBJ2-1|.|TRBD2
TGTGCCAGTGGGAGATCGACTAGCGGATTACTCAATGAGCAGTTCTTC
CASGRSTSGLLNEQFF
>TRBV5-4|15|TRBJ2-2|.|.
TGTGCCAGCAGCTCCGAAATCTCTAACACCGGGGAGCTGTTTTTT
CASSSEISNTGELFF
>TRBV19|16|TRBJ1-5|.|TRBD1
TGTGCCAGTAGTCCCCGCGGACAGGGGGTTAGTCAGCCCCAGCATTTT
CASSPRGQGVSQPQHF
>TRBV19|14|TRBJ2-2|once|TRBD1
TGTGCCACGAGGGACAGGGGGCGAACCGGGGAGCTGTTTTTT
CATRDRGRTGELFF
>TRBV2|13|TRBJ1-1|.|.
TGTGCCGAATCCATTATGCAGAACACTGAAGCTTTCTTT
CAESIMQNTEAFF
>TRBV5-1|16|TRBJ2-7|.|.
TGCGCCAGCAGCTTGGCCATGGGAGTAAAATCCCGCGAGCAGTACTTC
CASSLAMGVKSREQYF
>TRBV28|14|TRBJ2-7|few|.
TGTGCCAGCAGTCTCATGGGCAGCCGCAACGAGCAGTACTTC
CASSLMGSRNEQYF
>TRBV19|13|TRBJ1-1|.|TRBD1
TGTGCCAGTAGTATAGAGACAGGGGCTGAAGCTTTCTTT
CASSIETGAEAFF
>TRBV2|12|TRBJ1-2|few|.
TGTGCCTCCGCGGACAGAAGCTATGGCTACACCTTC
CASADRSYGYTF
>TRBV15|13|TRBJ1-1|.|TRBD1
TGTGCCACCAGCAACAGGGGCGGCACTGAAGCTTTCTTT
CATSNRGGTEAFF
>TRBV4-2|15|TRBJ2-1|.|TRBD2
TGTGCCAGCAGCCAGGCACTAGCGGGAGGGCGTGAGCAGTTCTTC
CASSQALAGGREQFF
>TRBV5-1|16|TRBJ2-3|.|TRBD2
TGCGCCAGCAGCCCTGGAGGGGCGGGAGAGTCAGATACGCAGTATTTT
CASSPGGAGESDTQYF
>TRBV7-9|14|TRBJ2-7|.|.
TGTGCCAGCAGCTTTAACGGGGGCTCCTACGAGCAGTACTTC
CASSFNGGSYEQYF
>TRBV6-6|15|TRBJ1-4|once|TRBD1
TGTGCCAGCAGTTACTCGGGACAGGGAAATGAAAAACTGTTTTTT
CASSYSGQGNEKLFF
>TRBV15|11|TRBJ2-1|.|.
TGTGCCACCAGTTTCTACAATGAGCAGTTCTTC
CATSFYNEQFF
>TRBV7-8|16|TRBJ2-5|.|TRBD1
TGTGCCAGCAGCCCACCTGGGGACAGGGCCGGAAAGACCCAGTACTTC
CASSPPGDRAGKTQYF